The following is a T cell receptor beta chain sequence with its context. Its antigen is unknown. CDR1 and CDR2 (germline): DFQATT, SNEGSKA (reference sequence). This CDR3 has 13 residues. The V and J ends lost 4 bases and 6 bases, in that order; junction bases with no gene match: 4. The record originates from a study of vaccination and CD4 T cells after COVID-19. Study at large: Timing of post-vaccine sample collection was a median approximately 70 days after dose two, with a range of 14 to 241. Study-wide results and limits: It was found that, in convalescent patients, 304 of 307 vaccine-specific clones were spike mono-reactive. SARS-CoV-2-reactive clonotype medians increased from roughly 21 to 40, not significantly.

Treatment reported: approximately 9-day PBMC culture with coronavirus spike peptide pools or control peptides (ViraFEST assay). March to December 2020 was the span of positive PCR dates, which predated US Alpha, Beta and Delta variants. Sequencing of the DNA from cultured CD4+ T cells was carried out with the Oncomine TCR Beta short-read assay. TCRdb reanalysed the PCR reads using MiXCR and keeps one entry per CDR3 protein. The repertoire has some 7,700 distinct CDR3 sequences, more than 60% of them found once; the top ten carry 15% to 20%. The source of this sequence is a human donor with COVID-19. This chain joins TRBV20-1 and TRBJ2-2; TRBD2 aligns across 8 bases. The specimen comprised cultured CD4+ T cells from blood, sampled after SARS-CoV-2 vaccination. In DNA form, the CDR3 reads TGCAGTGCTAAACCGGGAGGGGCCGGGGAGCTGTTTTTT. This translates into CSAKPGGAGELFF.